The clone carrying this T cell receptor beta chain has only a few counts. This specimen comes from a study of beta chain features in type 1 diabetes. Germline CDR1 and CDR2: LGHNA and YSLEER. Trimming cost V 1 base and J 3 bases, with 10 bases left between them. The CDR3 extends over 15 amino acids. Every bit of the isolated RNA underwent reverse transcription, so sequencing read expressed TCRB transcripts. Assay: immunoSEQ multiplex PCR; the TCRdb copy retains only in-frame clones and omits some. The data contain about 240,000 clones, less than 35% of them singletons. The receptor was derived from a man under 40 in good health. The chain links TRBV4-3 to TRBJ2-1, with TRBD2 as a possible D gene (5 bases). Material for sequencing was central memory CD4+ T cells from blood. CDR3 nucleotides: TGCGCCAGCAGCCAAGGGGCGGGCCGCTACAATGAGCAGTTCTTC. Encoded protein: CASSQGAGRYNEQFF.